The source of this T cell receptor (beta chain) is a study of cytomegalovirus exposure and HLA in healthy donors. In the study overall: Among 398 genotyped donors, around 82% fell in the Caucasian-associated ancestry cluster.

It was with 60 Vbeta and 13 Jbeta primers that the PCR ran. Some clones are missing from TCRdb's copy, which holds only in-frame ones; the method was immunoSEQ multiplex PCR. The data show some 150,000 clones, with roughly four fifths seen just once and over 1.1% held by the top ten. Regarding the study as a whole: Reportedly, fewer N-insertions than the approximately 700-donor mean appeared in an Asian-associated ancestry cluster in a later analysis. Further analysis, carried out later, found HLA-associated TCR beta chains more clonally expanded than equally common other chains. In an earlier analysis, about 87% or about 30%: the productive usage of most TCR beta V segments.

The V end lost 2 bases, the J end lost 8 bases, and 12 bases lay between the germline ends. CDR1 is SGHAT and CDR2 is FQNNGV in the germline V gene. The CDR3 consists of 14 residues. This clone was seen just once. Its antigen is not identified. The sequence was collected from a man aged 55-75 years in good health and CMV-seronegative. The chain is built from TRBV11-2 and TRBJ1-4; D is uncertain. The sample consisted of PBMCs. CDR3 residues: CASSLPRFGEKLFF. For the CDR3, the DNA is TGTGCCAGCAGCTTACCCCGATTCGGGGAAAAACTGTTTTTT.